The 21 T cell receptor beta chains listed next were all sequenced from one sample in a study of T cell responses to AZD1222 COVID-19 vaccine. Repertoires were generated with immunoSEQ multiplex PCR, while TCRdb's copy carries only in-frame clones and drops some. The sample has around 120,000 clones, 92% seen once. The sample in question was peripheral blood, obtained 28 days after the second AZD1222 dose. The receptor source for this set is an adult who received the AZD1222 COVID-19 vaccine.

The chain employs TRBV3-1 (or the pseudogene TRBV3-2) and TRBJ2-7, with D hard to call. Looked up from germline, CDR1 is LGHDT and CDR2 is YNNKEL (reference sequence). The CDR3 is made up of 16 amino acids. The germline V and J ends were trimmed by 3 bases and 5 bases, with 20 bases remaining between them. CDR3 residues: CASSQVRPGFLHEQYF. In nucleotides, the CDR3 is TGTGCCAGCAGCCAGGTTCGCCCGGGCTTCCTACACGAGCAGTACTTC.

This sequence joins TRBV10-2 and TRBJ1-4; D is unresolved. Germline CDR1 reads WSHSY; CDR2 reads SAAADI. V was cut by 0 bases and J by 8 bases, with 4 bases left in between. The CDR3 loop spans 12 amino acids. CDR3 protein: CASSESSEKLFF. As DNA, the CDR3 is TGCGCCAGCAGTGAGTCTTCGGAAAAACTGTTTTTT.

In regard to this clone: At one end, the junction sequence differs from germline, possibly due to a read error. The chain recombines TRBV13 with TRBJ1-2, with D perhaps matching TRBD1 (6 bases). The CDR3 sequence is 14 residues long. Germline V gene data show CDR1 as PRHDT and CDR2 as FYEKMQ (reference sequence). The CDR3 sequence is CASSLGGPNYGYTF. CDR3 nucleotides: TGTGCCAGCAGCCTAGGGGGACCGAACTATGGCTACACCTTC.

The chain recombines TRBV28 with TRBJ2-4; D not certain. V lost 3 bases and J lost 0, with 6 bases in between. CDR1 and CDR2 from the germline V gene are MDHEN and SYDVKM. The CDR3 is made up of 14 amino acids. The CDR3 region has the DNA TGTGCCAGCAGTTTTGACAAAGCCAAAAACATTCAGTACTTC. Protein sequence: CASSFDKAKNIQYF.

The chain recombines TRBV2 with TRBJ1-2, with D unresolved. The V end lost 2 bases, the J end lost 3 bases, and 7 bases lay between the germline ends. The CDR3 is made up of 13 amino acids. Germline assignment: CDR1 SNHLY and CDR2 FYNNEI. The CDR3 here is CASSESSYYGYTF. The CDR3 nucleotides are TGTGCCAGCAGTGAAAGCAGCTACTATGGCTACACCTTC.

The CDR3 nucleotides are TGTGCCACCAGTTATGGGACAGATACGCAGTATTTT. Translation: CATSYGTDTQYF. The V call is TRBV24-1, the J call TRBJ2-3; D ambiguous. V shed 6 bases and J shed 3 bases, with 6 bases lying between them. Germline CDR1 and CDR2: KGHDR and SFDVKD. This CDR3 spans 12 amino acids.

V and J are TRBV7-9 and TRBJ2-1, with TRBD2 matching 9 bases. Germline V gene lookup returns CDR1 SEHNR and CDR2 FQNEAQ (reference sequence). V was pared by 5 bases and J by 4 bases, with 6 bases of the junction left unmatched. CDR3 size: 15 residues. The CDR3 protein is CASSPRLAEYNEQFF. The CDR3 coding sequence is TGTGCCAGCAGCCCCCGACTAGCGGAATACAATGAGCAGTTCTTC.

The rearrangement links TRBV12-3 or TRBV12-4 to TRBJ1-5; perhaps TRBD1 as D (5 bases). The CDR3 is made up of 13 amino acids. V was cut by 5 bases and J by 5 bases, with 10 bases left in between. CDR3 residues: CASSQGWDQPQHF. The CDR3 DNA reads TGTGCCAGCAGTCAGGGATGGGATCAGCCCCAGCATTTT.

The chain employs TRBV5-1 and TRBJ1-4; TRBD1 matches at 9 bases. Germline trimming cut 0 bases from V and 8 bases from J; bases unmatched to any gene: 2. The V gene's germline CDR1 is SGHRS and CDR2 YFSETQ. The CDR3 length is 14 residues. This chain's CDR3 is CASSLAGTGEKLFF. CDR3 DNA sequence: TGCGCCAGCAGCTTGGCCGGGACAGGGGAAAAACTGTTTTTT.

The chain employs TRBV7-2 and TRBJ1-4; D remains unclear. The CDR3 extends over 14 amino acids. V shed 2 bases and J shed 8 bases, with 12 bases lying between them. Germline loops: CDR1 SGHTA, CDR2 FQGNSA. CDR3 coding DNA: TGTGCCAGCAGCTTAAATCCCTCCTGGGAAAAACTGTTTTTT. This sequence encodes CASSLNPSWEKLFF.

The chain carries TRBV28 and TRBJ1-2, with D hard to call. The CDR3 is 15 residues long. CDR1 and CDR2 (germline): MDHEN, SYDVKM. The V end lost 1 base, the J end lost 0 bases, and 9 bases lay between the germline ends. CDR3 in DNA: TGTGCCAGCAGTTTATCAGGCCTAGCTAACTATGGCTACACCTTC. This sequence encodes CASSLSGLANYGYTF.

CDR3 region: CASSPPGLDYNEQFF. The DNA of the CDR3 is TGTGCCAGCAGCCCCCCGGGACTAGACTACAATGAGCAGTTCTTC. This chain uses TRBV7-6 with TRBJ2-1; TRBD2 matches 8 bases. V shed 5 bases, J shed 3 bases, and the junction held 6 bases outside the gene matches. CDR1 is SGHVS and CDR2 is FNYEAQ in the germline V gene. The CDR3 length is 15 residues. The entire variable domain, with the rest obtained from reference TRBV7-6 and TRBJ2-1, is as follows: GAGVSQSPRYKVTKRGQDVALRCDPISGHVSLYWYRQALGQGPEFLTYFNYEAQQDKSGLPNDRFSAERPEGSISTLTIQRTEQRDSAMYRCASSPPGLDYNEQFFGPGTRLTVL.

This clone occurred once. V gene TRBV5-5 combines with J gene TRBJ1-6; D ambiguous. The germline V gene has CDR1 SGHKS and CDR2 YYEKEE (reference sequence). Deletions cut 4 bases from V and 0 bases from J, with 11 bases between. The CDR3 runs to 16 residues. In DNA, the CDR3 is TGTGCCAGCAGCATAGGACTTGGCTCCTATAATTCACCCCTCCACTTT. Its translation: CASSIGLGSYNSPLHF.

The rearrangement joins TRBV20-1 to TRBJ1-1, with D hard to call. Germline V gene data show CDR1 as DFQATT and CDR2 as SNEGSKA (reference sequence). Trimming removed 3 bases from V and 6 bases from J, with 14 bases in between. The CDR3 extends over 13 amino acids. The CDR3, as DNA: TGCAGTGCTAGTGCAGGCCCAACAGCTGAAGCTTTCTTT. It is translated as CSASAGPTAEAFF.

As DNA, the CDR3 is TGTGCCAGCAGTCCCGGGGCCGAGGCCGGGGAAAAACTGTTTTTT. Translating it yields CASSPGAEAGEKLFF. The chain employs TRBV28 and TRBJ1-4; a weak D match, TRBD1 (5 bases). With 5 bases removed from V and 8 bases from J, the gap between germline ends came to 18 bases. The CDR3 extends over 15 amino acids. From germline, CDR1 is MDHEN and CDR2 SYDVKM.

This clone turned up a few times. J is TRBJ1-2 and V is TRBV29-1; TRBD1 matches at 9 bases. V lost 5 bases, J lost 7 bases, and 14 bases stayed unmatched. The CDR3 spans 15 residues. CDR1 SQVTM and CDR2 ANQGSEA come from the germline V gene. The CDR3: CSVPKGGGTGSGYTF. The CDR3 DNA is TGCAGCGTTCCCAAAGGTGGCGGGACAGGGTCTGGCTACACCTTC. Full variable domain (remainder filled in from reference TRBV29-1 and TRBJ1-2): SAVISQKPSRDICQRGTSLTIQCQVDSQVTMMFWYRQQPGQSLTLIATANQGSEATYESGFVIDKFPISRPNLTFSTLTVSNMSPEDSSIYLCSVPKGGGTGSGYTFGSGTRLTVV.

This sequence joins TRBV14 and TRBJ2-5; 7 bases agree with TRBD1. This CDR3 has 15 amino acids. Germline CDR1 SGHDN, CDR2 FVKESK. The ends lost 4 bases at V and 2 bases at J; junction bases unmatched: 7. The CDR3 spells CASSLLGQKQETQYF. The CDR3 bases are TGTGCCAGCAGCCTCCTGGGACAGAAGCAAGAGACCCAGTACTTC.

Only one count was recorded for this clone. This chain connects TRBV27 to TRBJ1-1; D not resolved. Germline V CDR1 and CDR2: MNHEY, SMNVEV (reference sequence). The CDR3 is 15 amino acids. V was trimmed by 1 base and J by 0 bases, leaving 9 bases between them. CDR3 in DNA: TGTGCCAGCAGTTTATTGACTCGCATGAACACTGAAGCTTTCTTT. Its protein product is CASSLLTRMNTEAFF.

The V gene is TRBV7-9, the J gene TRBJ2-1, with TRBD1 as a possible D gene (6 bases). V lost 2 bases to trimming and J lost 5 bases, with 10 bases between them. The CDR3 contains 14 residues. Germline V gives CDR1 SEHNR, CDR2 FQNEAQ (reference sequence). For the CDR3, the DNA is TGTGCCAGCAGCTTACGGGACAAGAACAATGAGCAGTTCTTC. It encodes CASSLRDKNNEQFF.

The chain is built from TRBV7-8 and TRBJ2-1, with 10 bases identical to TRBD2. There are 15 residues in the CDR3. V lost 5 bases, J lost 4 bases, and 5 bases stayed unmatched. CDR1 and CDR2 from the germline V gene are SGHVS and FQNEAQ. CDR3 DNA sequence: TGTGCCAGCAGCCACTGGACTAGCGGATACAATGAGCAGTTCTTC. It is translated as CASSHWTSGYNEQFF.

This chain uses TRBV11-2 with TRBJ2-7, with D unresolved. With 0 bases removed from V and 7 bases from J, the gap between germline ends came to 10 bases. The CDR3 is 13 residues long. CDR1 is SGHAT, CDR2 FQNNGV, per germline. CDR3 in amino acids: CASSLEPLGEQYF. For the CDR3, the DNA is TGTGCCAGCAGCTTAGAGCCTCTCGGGGAGCAGTACTTC.